Listed below are T cell receptor beta chains from one sample, sequenced in a study of cytomegalovirus exposure and HLA in healthy donors. Repertoires were generated with immunoSEQ multiplex PCR, while TCRdb's copy carries only in-frame clones and drops some. The sample lists 180,000 or so clones, roughly 74% occurring once. Material: PBMCs. The receptors were sampled from a female donor in good health and CMV-seronegative. Each CDR3 is given with its conserved first and last residue. A D gene is named only where the DNA matches it firmly. Clone size appears in some rows only: once, few, many, or a class for an expanded clone.

TRBJ2-1	-	-	TRBV4-1	TGCGCCAGCAGCCAAGCGGGGACCTACAATGAGCAGTTCTTC	CASSQAGTYNEQFF
TRBJ1-1	-	TRBD1	TRBV28	TGTGCCAGCAGGGGACAGGTGAACACTGAAGCTTTCTTT	CASRGQVNTEAFF
TRBJ2-1	-	TRBD1	TRBV30	TGTGCCGGGCTGGGGGACAGACACTCCTACAATGAGCAGTTCTTC	CAGLGDRHSYNEQFF
TRBJ1-6	-	TRBD1	TRBV23-1	TGCGCCAGCAGTTGGCGGGACAGGCTCAATTCACCCCTCCACTTT	CASSWRDRLNSPLHF
TRBJ1-4	-	-	TRBV7-8	TGTGCCAGCAGCTTAGGTCGGGTCGGGGCAACTAATGAAAAACTGTTTTTT	CASSLGRVGATNEKLFF
TRBJ2-5	-	-	TRBV28	TGTGCCAGCAGCCTCACGGGGGAGACCCAGTACTTC	CASSLTGETQYF
TRBJ2-1	-	-	TRBV7-9	TGTTCCAGTTCCGGTGTCTCTCGCAATGAGCAGTTCTTC	CSSSGVSRNEQFF
TRBJ1-5	-	-	TRBV2	TGTGCCAGCAGCTGGACAGTAGACAGCAATCAGCCCCAGCATTTT	CASSWTVDSNQPQHF
TRBJ1-3	-	-	TRBV19	TGTGCCAGTAGTACAAGGACACTCTCTGGAAACACCATATATTTT	CASSTRTLSGNTIYF
TRBJ1-1	-	TRBD1	TRBV5-1	TGCGCCAGCAGCTTGGGGGACAGGGGGCGACCGGTCGCTGAAGCTTTCTTT	CASSLGDRGRPVAEAFF
TRBJ2-1	once	TRBD2	TRBV14	TGTGCCAGCAGCCAAGGAAATAATGGACTAGCGGGAGTCTACAATGAGCAGTTCTTC	CASSQGNNGLAGVYNEQFF
TRBJ2-5	-	-	TRBV5-1	TGCGCCAGCAGCAGAGTGGGACAAATACAAGAGACCCAGTACTTC	CASSRVGQIQETQYF
TRBJ1-1	-	-	TRBV12-5	TGTGCTAGTGGTTTGGATTTGACTATGAACACTGAAGCTTTCTTT	CASGLDLTMNTEAFF
TRBJ2-1	-	TRBD2	TRBV7-3	TGTGCCAGCAGCAGCGGACCTCGGGGGGGTAACAATGAGCAGTTCTTC	CASSSGPRGGNNEQFF
TRBJ2-5	-	-	TRBV18	TGTGCCAGCTCACCAGGGCGCGGGGAGACCCAGTACTTC	CASSPGRGETQYF
TRBJ2-3	-	TRBD2	TRBV7-3	TGTGCCAGCAGCTTAAACAGACTAGCGGAGGCGGATACGCAGTATTTT	CASSLNRLAEADTQYF
TRBJ2-2	once	-	TRBV5-1	TGCGCCAGCAGCTTGTCGCCAGGGGCAACCGGGGAGCTGTTTTTT	CASSLSPGATGELFF
TRBJ2-2	-	-	TRBV9	TGTGCCAGCAGCGTAGCTACCGCGGGGGCGGGCACCGGGGAGCTGTTTTTT	CASSVATAGAGTGELFF
TRBJ2-7	-	TRBD2	TRBV20-1	TGCAGTGCGACCGGAGCGGGGGAGCAGTACTTC	CSATGAGEQYF
TRBJ2-3	-	-	TRBV27	TGTGCCAGCAGCCCTCAGGTCCAGAACACAGATACGCAGTATTTT	CASSPQVQNTDTQYF
TRBJ2-1	-	TRBD1	TRBV7-3	TGTGCCAGCAGCTGGGGACAGGGTGAGCAGTTCTTC	CASSWGQGEQFF
TRBJ1-5	few	-	TRBV19	TGTGCCAGTAGCCCGTGGGGCGGTTCCAATCAGCCCCAGCATTTT	CASSPWGGSNQPQHF